Sequencing of this T cell receptor (beta chain) was carried out in a study of identical twins. Study-wide findings and caveats: With abundant cord blood beta clonotypes, insertions were fewer; memory repertoires showed no such pattern.

V dropped 6 bases and J dropped 5 bases, with 16 bases sitting between them. This CDR3 region has 14 residues. Germline V gene lookup returns CDR1 MNHEY and CDR2 SMNVEV (reference sequence). Template switching added a universal primer site; cDNA carried unique molecular identifiers. Each CDR3 protein is one row after TCRdb ran MiXCR on the 5' RACE reads. This sample has 550,000 to 700,000 distinct CDR3 sequences; 21% occur once, and the top ten carry 4.3%. About this clonotype itself: Antigen specificity is unknown.

The sample was also reused in another study, on T cells expressing NK-cell markers. This second study notes: Among the experiments, several used an anti-gamma-delta TCR antibody to restrict sorting to alpha-beta TCR T cells.

V and J are TRBV27 and TRBJ2-5; no reliable D call. The receptor was derived from a woman younger than 30 in good health. Sequenced input: PBMCs. The CDR3 nucleotides are TGTGCCAGCAGCCGATCGTCCCTCCGGGAGACCCAGTACTTC. This gives the protein CASSRSSLRETQYF.